This TCR beta chain stems from a study of blood T cell repertoires in COVID-19. The wider study: COVID-19 samples collected from the United States, Italy and Spain covered acute and convalescent phases. T cells, B-cell-depleted T cells, or PBMCs supplied cDNA or gDNA.

Deletions cut 3 bases from V and 2 bases from J, with 10 bases between. The CDR3 extends over 14 amino acids. In germline, CDR1 is SGHAT, CDR2 FQDESV (reference sequence). In the original processing: Amplification of reference gene primers provided the estimated nucleated cell counts. Assay: immunoSEQ multiplex PCR; the TCRdb copy retains only in-frame clones and omits some. That table supplies the V and J calls and clone size; D and trimming were determined from the DNA. The repertoire consists of 75,000 to 95,000 clones, with 65% to 85% occurring once and the leading ten covering around 6.6%. Sequenced sample: peripheral blood. The clonotype was recovered from a man in his 60s with acute or convalescent COVID-19. The V call is TRBV11-1, the J call TRBJ1-1; D is unresolved. Here the CDR3 reads CASSFPPQNTEAFF. Written as DNA, the CDR3 is TGTGCCAGCAGCTTTCCCCCCCAAAACACTGAAGCTTTCTTT.